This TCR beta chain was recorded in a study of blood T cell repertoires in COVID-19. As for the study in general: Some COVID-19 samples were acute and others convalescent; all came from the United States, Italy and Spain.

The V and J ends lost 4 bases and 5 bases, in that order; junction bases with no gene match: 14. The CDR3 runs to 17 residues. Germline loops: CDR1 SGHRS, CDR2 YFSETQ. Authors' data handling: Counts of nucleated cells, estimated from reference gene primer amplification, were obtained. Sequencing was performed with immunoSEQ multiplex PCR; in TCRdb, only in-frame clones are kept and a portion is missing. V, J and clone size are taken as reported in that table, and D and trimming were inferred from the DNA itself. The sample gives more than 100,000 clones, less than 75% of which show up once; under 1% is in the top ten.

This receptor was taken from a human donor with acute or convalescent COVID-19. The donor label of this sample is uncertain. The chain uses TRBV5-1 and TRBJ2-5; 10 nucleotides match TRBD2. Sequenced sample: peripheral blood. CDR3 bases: TGCGCCAGCAGCCCCTCCCGGGGTAGCGGGGGGCGGGAGACCCAGTACTTC. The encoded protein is CASSPSRGSGGRETQYF.